The present T cell receptor (beta chain) was sequenced within a study of blood T cell repertoires in COVID-19. Study context: There were acute and convalescent COVID-19 samples, and they came from the United States, Italy and Spain. T cells, B-cell-depleted T cells, or PBMCs supplied cDNA or gDNA.

How the authors handled the data: Scientists estimated how many nucleated cells there were by amplifying reference gene primers. The data were produced by immunoSEQ multiplex PCR, yet TCRdb's version contains in-frame clones alone and is incomplete. V, J and clone size are taken as reported in that table, and D and trimming were inferred from the DNA itself. This table has 200,000 or so clones, around 84% appearing once. The CDR3 totals 12 residues. The germline V and J ends were trimmed by 8 bases and 7 bases, with 9 bases remaining between them. Germline V gene lookup returns CDR1 MNHEY and CDR2 SMNVEV (reference sequence).

The origin of this receptor is a human donor in a cohort sampled during active COVID-19. The J gene is TRBJ1-6, the V gene TRBV27; D uncertain. The sequenced sample consisted of peripheral blood. CDR3 nucleotide sequence: TGTGCCAGCGGCCACGGGAATTCACCCCTCCACTTT. Translation: CASGHGNSPLHF.